Listed below are T cell receptor beta chains from one sample, sequenced in a study of blood T cells in healthy people across ages. TCRdb ran MiXCR on the 5' RACE reads and lists one entry per CDR3 protein. The sample has 980,000 or so distinct CDR3 sequences; roughly 50% are singletons. Material for sequencing was blood. The receptor source for this set is a man aged 30 to 39 in good health. The CDR3 runs from the conserved cysteine through the conserved F or W. The order of the fields is J gene, V gene, CDR3 protein.

TRBJ1-1	TRBV28	CASSTGTRAFF
TRBJ2-3	TRBV9	CASSVGLAGAGLTDTQYF
TRBJ2-3	TRBV10-3	CAISGTTGEQYF
TRBJ2-3	TRBV6-2/TRBV6-3	CASNLAGFSTDTQYF
TRBJ2-3	TRBV14	CASSQEGAGGITDTQYF
TRBJ1-2	TRBV9	CASSATVSLGDGYTF
TRBJ2-1	TRBV5-1	CASSLEGANSYNEQFF
TRBJ2-5	TRBV27	CASSLGPNLRTQYF
TRBJ1-6	TRBV4-2	CASSQGQGYGSPLHF
TRBJ1-2	TRBV6-1	CASSEAHGQEVVYGYTF
TRBJ2-1	TRBV7-2	CASTDTRRTQFF
TRBJ2-4	TRBV3-1	CASTSATGIKNIQYF
TRBJ2-5	TRBV18	CASSPQTGTGVQQYF
TRBJ2-7	TRBV6-5	CASSYSRWDYEQYF
TRBJ1-6	TRBV12-3/TRBV12-4	CASSLAAGGDSPLHF
TRBJ2-5	TRBV12-5	CASANSGGGETQYF
TRBJ1-6	TRBV9	CASSVTGTNGSPLHF
TRBJ2-5	TRBV6-5	CASGLAGYNEQYF
TRBJ2-2	TRBV28	CASRGNTGTTGELFF
TRBJ2-6	TRBV27	CASTKSGANVLTF
TRBJ2-3	TRBV14	CASRLAGDTDTQYF
TRBJ2-7	TRBV6-2/TRBV6-3	CASRLRDYEQYF
TRBJ2-2	TRBV4-2	CASSQDASGGSGELFF
TRBJ2-1	TRBV7-9	CASSTTGAAYNEQFF
TRBJ1-2	TRBV28	CASSPDSDGNYGYTF